Below are 20 T cell receptor beta chains sequenced from a single sample in a study of OX40 agonist ivuxolimab in advanced cancers. Measured with immunoSEQ multiplex PCR; TCRdb has only the in-frame clones, and not every one. The table lists 85,000 to 100,000 clones, 70% to 90% of them singletons. Sequences were derived from CD4+ or CD8+ T cells sorted from blood, sampled in a trial of the OX40 agonist ivuxolimab. All receptors derive from an adult with an advanced solid tumor such as melanoma, head and neck, liver or kidney cancer.

In this sample, this clone turned up once. The chain links TRBV13 to TRBJ1-1; D not resolved. The CDR3 is made up of 13 amino acids. Trimming pared 5 bases from V and 6 bases from J, leaving 13 bases between. Germline V CDR1 and CDR2: PRHDT, FYEKMQ (reference sequence). As DNA, the CDR3 is TGTGCCAGCAGCCGCCGGGATTTTCCTGAAGCTTTCTTT. Translation: CASSRRDFPEAFF. Full variable domain (outside the CDR3, taken from reference TRBV13 and TRBJ1-1): AAGVIQSPRHLIKEKRETATLKCYPIPRHDTVYWYQQGPGQDPQFLISFYEKMQSDKGSIPDRFSAQQFSDYHSELNMSSLELGDSALYFCASSRRDFPEAFFGQGTRLTVV.

The chain is built from TRBV28 and TRBJ1-6; no clear D gene. V lost 5 bases and J 9 bases, leaving 14 bases between the germline ends. The CDR3 consists of 14 residues. CDR1 and CDR2 (germline): MDHEN, SYDVKM. CDR3 nucleotides: TGTGCCAGCAGTGTTCGTAGCCCCATTTCACCCCTCCACTTT. This gives the protein CASSVRSPISPLHF.

This clone appeared a single time. This chain joins TRBV2 and TRBJ1-5; unclear D gene. This CDR3 has 16 amino acids. From germline, CDR1 is SNHLY and CDR2 FYNNEI. V lost 3 bases and J lost 2, with 14 bases in between. CDR3 protein: CASSEAGGMGNQPQHF. DNA of the CDR3: TGTGCCAGCAGTGAGGCTGGAGGGATGGGCAATCAGCCCCAGCATTTT.

The J gene is TRBJ2-1, the V gene TRBV9; TRBD2 agrees at 10 bases. The CDR3 consists of 15 residues. Germline lookup yields CDR1 SGDLS and CDR2 YYNGEE. J was trimmed by 8 bases and V by 0 bases; bases with no gene match: 5. This CDR3 reads CASSVGLAGDDEQFF. Written as DNA, the CDR3 is TGTGCCAGCAGCGTAGGTCTAGCGGGAGACGATGAGCAGTTCTTC. Variable domain in full (rest from reference TRBV9 and TRBJ2-1): DSGVTQTPKHLITATGQRVTLRCSPRSGDLSVYWYQQSLDQGLQFLIQYYNGEERAKGNILERFSAQQFPDLHSELNLSSLELGDSALYFCASSVGLAGDDEQFFGPGTRLTVL.

This chain links TRBV30 with TRBJ2-7, with 8 bases matching TRBD1. CDR3 size: 13 residues. Trimming took 3 bases from V and 1 from J; bases not matched to a gene: 2. The germline V gene encodes CDR1 GTSNPN and CDR2 SVGIG (reference sequence). CDR3 sequence reads: CAWRRQGSYEQYF. The CDR3, as DNA: TGTGCCTGGAGACGACAGGGGTCCTACGAGCAGTACTTC.

The chain carries TRBV7-9 and TRBJ2-5; possible D gene TRBD1, 5 bases. The CDR3 extends over 12 amino acids. CDR1 is SEHNR, CDR2 FQNEAQ, per germline (reference sequence). Trimming took 5 bases from V and 2 from J, leaving 6 bases between them. CDR3 loop: CASSPGQETQYF. The CDR3 nucleotides are TGTGCCAGCAGCCCAGGGCAAGAGACCCAGTACTTC.

The rearrangement uses TRBV11-3 and TRBJ1-5; 7 nucleotides align to TRBD1. Looked up from germline, CDR1 is SGHNT and CDR2 is YENEEA. This CDR3 has 14 residues. V shed 5 bases, J shed 3 bases, and the junction held 4 bases outside the gene matches. The CDR3 here is CASSQGGPNQPQHF. In DNA form, the CDR3 reads TGTGCCAGCAGCCAGGGGGGGCCCAATCAGCCCCAGCATTTT.

The chain combines TRBV23-1 with TRBJ1-1; D gene ambiguous. TRBV23-1 counts as an open reading frame of uncertain function. The CDR3 is 15 residues long. V lost 2 bases to trimming and J lost 0 bases, with 10 bases between them. The DNA of the CDR3 is TGCGCCAGCAGTCAAAAAGAGACAATGAACACTGAAGCTTTCTTT. Its translation is CASSQKETMNTEAFF.

The gene calls are TRBV9 and TRBJ1-1; D not resolved. V was cut by 3 bases and J by 6 bases, with 21 bases left in between. CDR1 is SGDLS and CDR2 is YYNGEE in the germline V gene. The CDR3 contains 16 residues. Here the CDR3 reads CASSEGIFGVRAEAFF. CDR3 coding DNA: TGTGCCAGCAGCGAAGGAATCTTTGGGGTGAGAGCTGAAGCTTTCTTT.

The V gene is TRBV7-9, the J gene TRBJ1-4; no clear D gene. Trimming removed 3 bases at V and 7 bases at J, with 12 bases between. The germline V gene has CDR1 SEHNR and CDR2 FQNEAQ (reference sequence). The CDR3 contains 14 residues. The CDR3 reads CASSLEVSSEKLFF. For the CDR3, the DNA is TGTGCCAGCAGCTTGGAGGTTTCCTCTGAAAAACTGTTTTTT. The variable domain in full, with the rest retrieved from reference TRBV7-9 and TRBJ1-4, is DTGVSQNPRHKITKRGQNVTFRCDPISEHNRLYWYRQTLGQGPEFLTYFQNEAQLEKSRLLSDRFSAERPKGSFSTLEIQRTEQGDSAMYLCASSLEVSSEKLFFGSGTQLSVL.

Of note for this clone: The same CDR3 also results from other DNA sequences found in this sample. V gene TRBV7-9 combines with J gene TRBJ2-3; 8 positions agree with TRBD2. The germline CDR1 and CDR2 sequences are SEHNR and FQNEAQ (reference sequence). The CDR3 consists of 15 residues. V shed 3 bases, J shed 4 bases, and the junction held 6 bases outside the gene matches. CDR3: CASSFRAGGADTQYF. The CDR3 region has the DNA TGTGCCAGCAGCTTTCGGGCGGGAGGTGCAGATACGCAGTATTTT.

CDR3 loop: CASSPMWGPTSGSRSYEQYF. Written as DNA, the CDR3 is TGTGCCAGCAGTCCGATGTGGGGACCGACTAGCGGGAGCCGCTCCTACGAGCAGTACTTC. The chain recombines TRBV28 with TRBJ2-7, with TRBD2 matching 12 bases. The CDR3 is 20 amino acids. V lost 5 bases and J lost 0; bases outside the gene matches: 17. The germline V gene has CDR1 MDHEN and CDR2 SYDVKM.

V usage is TRBV5-1 and J usage is TRBJ2-7, with 9 bases lining up with TRBD1. With V trimmed by 4 bases and J by 7 bases, 12 bases remained unmatched. The CDR3 length is 15 residues. CDR1 and CDR2 (germline): SGHRS, YFSETQ. The CDR3 loop reads CASSITGGGQREQYF. The CDR3 nucleotides read TGCGCCAGCAGCATCACAGGGGGCGGTCAGCGGGAGCAGTACTTC.

Written as DNA, the CDR3 is TGTGCCATCCGCGCCGACAGGGGGAACACCGGGGAGCTGTTTTTT. Translating gives CAIRADRGNTGELFF. The J gene is TRBJ2-2, the V gene TRBV10-3; the match to TRBD1 covers 8 bases. The CDR3 sequence is 15 residues long. Germline V lookup: CDR1 ENHRY, CDR2 SYGVKD. Losses at the gene ends were 8 bases for V and 1 base for J; bases not matched to a gene: 6.

The chain has TRBV6-6 and TRBJ1-2; TRBD1 aligns across 9 bases. Looked up from germline, CDR1 is MNHNY and CDR2 is SVGAGI (reference sequence). The CDR3 sequence is 14 residues long. V shed 8 bases and J 6 bases; nucleotides not matched to a gene: 10. The CDR3: CASSNGGQGNGYTF. In nucleotides, the CDR3 is TGTGCCAGCTCAAACGGGGGACAGGGAAATGGCTACACCTTC.

The chain employs TRBV7-9 and TRBJ1-6; D is ambiguous. CDR1 and CDR2 from the germline V gene are SEHNR and FQNEAQ (reference sequence). The length of the CDR3 is 13 residues. The V end lost 5 bases, the J end lost 7 bases, and 9 bases lay between the germline ends. The CDR3, as DNA: TGTGCCAGCAGCCCGGCGGCAAATTCACCCCTCCACTTT. Translation: CASSPAANSPLHF. Based on the CDR3 plus reference TRBV7-9 and TRBJ1-6, the full variable domain is DTGVSQNPRHKITKRGQNVTFRCDPISEHNRLYWYRQTLGQGPEFLTYFQNEAQLEKSRLLSDRFSAERPKGSFSTLEIQRTEQGDSAMYLCASSPAANSPLHFGNGTRLTVT.

V usage is TRBV28 and J usage is TRBJ2-4; D not resolved. This CDR3 has 16 amino acids. The germline V gene has CDR1 MDHEN and CDR2 SYDVKM. Trimming left V 1 base short and J 1 base short, with 11 bases between. CDR3 loop: CASSLSDNRAKNIQYF. The CDR3 DNA follows: TGTGCCAGCAGTTTATCCGACAATCGGGCCAAAAACATTCAGTACTTC.

The CDR3 DNA reads as TGTGCCAGCAGTTTAAGGAGAGAGTCCCAGCATTTT. Its protein is CASSLRRESQHF. The J gene is TRBJ1-5, the V gene TRBV28, with D hard to call. CDR3 length: 12 amino acids. Germline CDR1 and CDR2: MDHEN and SYDVKM. V lost 2 bases and J 11 bases, leaving 10 bases between the germline ends.

This sequence joins TRBV4-3 and TRBJ2-1; D may match TRBD1 or TRBD2 (6 bases each). The CDR3 loop spans 15 amino acids. Germline values: CDR1 LGHNA, CDR2 YSLEER. Trimming stripped 0 bases from V and 2 bases from J, with 8 bases between. CDR3 sequence (DNA): TGCGCCAGCAGCCAAGATGGGGGGCCCTACAATGAGCAGTTCTTC. Its protein product is CASSQDGGPYNEQFF.

The chain employs TRBV6-1 and TRBJ1-1, with 7 bases matching TRBD1. This CDR3 region has 14 residues. Germline loops: CDR1 MNHNS, CDR2 SASEGT. V lost 4 bases, J lost 10 bases, and 12 bases stayed unmatched. The CDR3 DNA reads as TGTGCCAGCAGTGTAATTCTCAGGGGGTTGGGAGCTTTCTTT. It translates to CASSVILRGLGAFF.